The text below deals with one T cell receptor (beta chain). Its antigen is still unknown. PCR employed 60 Vbeta and 13 Jbeta primers. Produced via immunoSEQ multiplex PCR; TCRdb's table is partial and in-frame only. This sample yields 95,000 or so clones, of which about two thirds are seen a single time; less than 15% belongs to the top ten. This sample was taken from a study of cytomegalovirus exposure and HLA in healthy donors. Findings and caveats of the study: Specificity of a few CMV-associated chains for CMV antigens was verified in vitro. Productive status was seen about 87% or about 30% of the time for most TCR beta V segments in an earlier analysis. In a later analysis, a missense DCLRE1C variant was linked to TCR beta V- and J-gene trimming.

Those who donated were healthy bone marrow donors. Germline V gene lookup returns CDR1 GTSNPN and CDR2 SVGIG (reference sequence). The length of the CDR3 is 14 residues. Trimming at V came to 4 bases and at J to 5 bases, leaving 7 bases not matched to a gene. This TCR was sampled from a woman between 50 and 59 years old in good health and CMV-seropositive. The sequenced sample was PBMCs. The chain employs TRBV30 and TRBJ2-3; 9 bases agree with TRBD2. The CDR3 is CAWNAGGPEDTQYF. CDR3 sequence (DNA): TGTGCCTGGAACGCGGGAGGGCCCGAAGATACGCAGTATTTT. Combining the CDR3 with reference TRBV30 and TRBJ2-3 gives the whole variable domain SQTIHQWPATLVQPVGSPLSLECTVEGTSNPNLYWYRQAAGRGLQLLFYSVGIGQISSEVPQNLSASRPQDRQFILSSKKLLLSDSGFYLCAWNAGGPEDTQYFGPGTRLTVL.